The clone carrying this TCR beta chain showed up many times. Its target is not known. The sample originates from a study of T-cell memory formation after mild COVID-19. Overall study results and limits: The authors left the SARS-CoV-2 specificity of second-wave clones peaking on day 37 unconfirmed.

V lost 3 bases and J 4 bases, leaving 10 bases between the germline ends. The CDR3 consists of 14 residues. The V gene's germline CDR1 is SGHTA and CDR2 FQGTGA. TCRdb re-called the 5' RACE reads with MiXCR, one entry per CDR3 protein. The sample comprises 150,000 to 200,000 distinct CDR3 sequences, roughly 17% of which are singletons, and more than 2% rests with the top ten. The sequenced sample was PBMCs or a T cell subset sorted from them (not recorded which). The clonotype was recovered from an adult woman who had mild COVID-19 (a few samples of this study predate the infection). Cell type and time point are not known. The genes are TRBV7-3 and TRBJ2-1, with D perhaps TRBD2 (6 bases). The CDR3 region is CASSFSGPYNEQFF. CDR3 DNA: TGTGCCAGCAGCTTTAGCGGTCCTTACAATGAGCAGTTCTTC.